This TCR beta chain derives from a study of regulatory T cells in long-lasting Graves disease. Study outcomes and limitations: Patients whose Graves' disease persisted exhibited lower TCR diversity than those newly diagnosed.

Building of the TCR beta libraries involved iRepertoire HTBI primers and Arm-PCR of CDR3 regions. TCRdb redid the calling of the multiplex PCR reads with MiXCR, one entry per CDR3 protein. This table has a few hundred thousand distinct CDR3 sequences, approximately 15% appearing once. Time point in this sample: newly diagnosed GD, antithyroid drugs for less than 3 months. The authors made the TCR library using RNA they extracted from PBMCs. The diagnosis of Graves' disease used American Thyroid Association guidelines. This clonotype has at least ten counts. Antigen: not known. The sample also formed part of further work on T cells in Graves' hyperthyroidism and ophthalmopathy. That report adds: Hyperthyroidism of Graves' type that showed no ophthalmopathy progression within 18 months was stable.

The receptor was derived from a man in his forties with Graves disease. The material was peripheral blood mononuclear cells (PBMCs), obtained at new diagnosis, from a patient treated with antithyroid drugs.

CDR3 bases: TGTGCCAGCAGCTGGGGGCAAGAGACCCAGTACTTC. This sequence encodes CASSWGQETQYF. The chain is built from TRBV7-2 and TRBJ2-5, with D perhaps assigned TRBD1 or TRBD2 (5 bases each). This CDR3 region has 12 residues. With 4 bases removed from V and 2 bases from J, the gap between germline ends came to 5 bases. The germline V gene has CDR1 SGHTA and CDR2 FQGNSA. The whole variable domain, remainder taken from reference TRBV7-2 and TRBJ2-5, is GAGVSQSPSNKVTEKGKDVELRCDPISGHTALYWYRQSLGQGLEFLIYFQGNSAPDKSGLPSDRFSAERTGGSVSTLTIQRTQQEDSAVYLCASSWGQETQYFGPGTRLLVL.